A selection of T cell receptor beta chains follows, all from one sample in a study of cytomegalovirus exposure and HLA in healthy donors. Clones were read by immunoSEQ multiplex PCR, and TCRdb kept only the in-frame ones, dropping some. This table has over 100,000 clones, about three quarters appearing once. The sequencing sample was made of PBMCs. Every receptor here comes from a man aged 50 to 59 in good health and CMV-seropositive. The CDR3 runs from the conserved cysteine through the conserved F or W. The D gene is left open where the match is weak.

v_call,d_call,j_call,cdr3_aa,cdr3_nt
TRBV7-9,.,TRBJ1-1,CASSLRPRDTEAFF,TGTGCCAGCAGCCTCCGGCCCAGGGACACTGAAGCTTTCTTT
TRBV2,.,TRBJ2-1,CASGGYNEQFF,TGTGCCAGCGGGGGGTACAATGAGCAGTTCTTC
TRBV2,.,TRBJ1-1,CASSRQNTEAFF,TGTGCCAGCAGTCGACAGAACACTGAAGCTTTCTTT
TRBV6-1,.,TRBJ1-2,CASSEAGRVGGYTF,TGTGCCAGCAGTGAAGCAGGGCGGGTGGGTGGCTACACCTTC
TRBV11-2,.,TRBJ1-1,CASSLRGNTEAFF,TGTGCCAGCAGCTTAAGAGGAAACACTGAAGCTTTCTTT
TRBV4-1,.,TRBJ1-1,CASSQELGVGGGMNTEAFF,TGCGCCAGCAGCCAAGAATTGGGCGTCGGGGGGGGAATGAACACTGAAGCTTTCTTT
TRBV5-4,.,TRBJ1-4,CASSLAGMVTNEKLFF,TGTGCCAGCAGCTTGGCGGGGATGGTGACCAATGAAAAACTGTTTTTT
TRBV7-2,.,TRBJ2-5,CASSPSRSQETQYF,TGTGCCAGCAGCCCATCCCGGAGTCAAGAGACCCAGTACTTC
TRBV19,.,TRBJ1-4,CASSSATNEKLFF,TGTGCCAGTTCGTCAGCAACTAATGAAAAACTGTTTTTT
TRBV18,TRBD2,TRBJ2-1,CASSPQGLAGYNEQFF,TGTGCCAGCTCACCCCAGGGACTAGCGGGGTACAATGAGCAGTTCTTC
TRBV5-1,.,TRBJ2-2,CASSFLTGRSTGELFF,TGCGCCAGCAGCTTTTTGACAGGGAGGAGCACCGGGGAGCTGTTTTTT
TRBV19,TRBD1,TRBJ2-5,CASSPRTGSGETQYF,TGTGCCAGTAGTCCCCGGACAGGGTCGGGGGAGACCCAGTACTTC
TRBV2,.,TRBJ1-4,CASRLQGTNEKLFF,TGTGCCAGCAGGTTACAGGGCACTAATGAAAAACTGTTTTTT
TRBV15,.,TRBJ2-2,CATSRDHRDTGELFF,TGTGCCACCAGCAGAGATCACAGGGACACCGGGGAGCTGTTTTTT
TRBV28,.,TRBJ2-2,CASSLGKRELFF,TGTGCCAGCAGTTTAGGCAAACGGGAGCTGTTTTTT